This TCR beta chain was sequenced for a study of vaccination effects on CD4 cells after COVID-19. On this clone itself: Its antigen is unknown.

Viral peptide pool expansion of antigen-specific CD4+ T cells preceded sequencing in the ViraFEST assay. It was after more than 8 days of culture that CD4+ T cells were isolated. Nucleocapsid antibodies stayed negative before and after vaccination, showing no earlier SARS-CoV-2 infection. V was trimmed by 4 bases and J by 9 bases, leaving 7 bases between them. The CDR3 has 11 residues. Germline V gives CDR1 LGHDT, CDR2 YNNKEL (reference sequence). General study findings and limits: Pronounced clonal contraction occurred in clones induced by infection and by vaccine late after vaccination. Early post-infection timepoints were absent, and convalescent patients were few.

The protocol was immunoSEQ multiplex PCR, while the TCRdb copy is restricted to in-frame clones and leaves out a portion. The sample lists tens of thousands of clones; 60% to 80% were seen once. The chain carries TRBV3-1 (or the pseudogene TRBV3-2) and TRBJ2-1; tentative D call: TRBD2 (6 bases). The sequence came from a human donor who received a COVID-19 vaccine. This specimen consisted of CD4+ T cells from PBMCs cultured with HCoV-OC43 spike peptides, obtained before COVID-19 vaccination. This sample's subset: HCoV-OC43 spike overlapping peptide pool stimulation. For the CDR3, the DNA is TGTGCCAGCAGCCGGGGAGGTGAGCAGTTCTTC. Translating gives CASSRGGEQFF.